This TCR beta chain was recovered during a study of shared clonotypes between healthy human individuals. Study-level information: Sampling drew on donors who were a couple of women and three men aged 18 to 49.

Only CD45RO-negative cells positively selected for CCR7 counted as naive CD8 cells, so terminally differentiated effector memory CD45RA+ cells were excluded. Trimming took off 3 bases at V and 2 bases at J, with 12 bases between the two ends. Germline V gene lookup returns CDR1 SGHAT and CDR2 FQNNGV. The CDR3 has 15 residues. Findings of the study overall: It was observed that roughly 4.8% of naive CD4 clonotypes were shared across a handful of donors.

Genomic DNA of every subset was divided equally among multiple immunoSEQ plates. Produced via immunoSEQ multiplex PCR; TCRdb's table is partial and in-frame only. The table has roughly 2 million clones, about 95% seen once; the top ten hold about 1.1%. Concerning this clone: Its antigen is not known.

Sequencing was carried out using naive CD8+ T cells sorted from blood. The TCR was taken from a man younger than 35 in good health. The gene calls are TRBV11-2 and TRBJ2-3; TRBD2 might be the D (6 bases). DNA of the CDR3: TGTGCCAGCAGCTTCGCCCCGGGAGACACAGATACGCAGTATTTT. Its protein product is CASSFAPGDTDTQYF.